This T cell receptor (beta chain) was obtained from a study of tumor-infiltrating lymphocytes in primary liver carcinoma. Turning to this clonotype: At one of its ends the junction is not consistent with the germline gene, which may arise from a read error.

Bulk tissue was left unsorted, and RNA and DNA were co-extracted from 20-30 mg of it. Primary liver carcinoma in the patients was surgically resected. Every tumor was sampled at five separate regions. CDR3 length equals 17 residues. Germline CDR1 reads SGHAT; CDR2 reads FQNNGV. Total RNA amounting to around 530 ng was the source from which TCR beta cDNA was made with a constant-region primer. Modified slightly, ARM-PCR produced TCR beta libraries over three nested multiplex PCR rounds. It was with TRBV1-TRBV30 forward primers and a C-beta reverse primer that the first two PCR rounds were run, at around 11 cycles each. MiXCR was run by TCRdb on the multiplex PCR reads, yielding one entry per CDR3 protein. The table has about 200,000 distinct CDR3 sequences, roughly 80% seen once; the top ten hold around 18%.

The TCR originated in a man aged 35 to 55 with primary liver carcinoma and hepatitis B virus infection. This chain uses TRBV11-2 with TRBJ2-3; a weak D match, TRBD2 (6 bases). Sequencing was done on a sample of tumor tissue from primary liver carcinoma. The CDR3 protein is CTSSLDTGETSTDTQYF. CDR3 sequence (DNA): TGTACCAGCAGTTTAGATACGGGGGAGACTAGCACAGATACGCAGTATTTT. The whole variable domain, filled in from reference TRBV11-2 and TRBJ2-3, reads EAGVAQSPRYKIIEKRQSVAFWCNPISGHATLYWYQQILGQGPKLLIQFQNNGVVDDSQLPKDRFSAERLKGVDSTLKIQPAKLEDSAVYLCTSSLDTGETSTDTQYFGPGTRLTVL.